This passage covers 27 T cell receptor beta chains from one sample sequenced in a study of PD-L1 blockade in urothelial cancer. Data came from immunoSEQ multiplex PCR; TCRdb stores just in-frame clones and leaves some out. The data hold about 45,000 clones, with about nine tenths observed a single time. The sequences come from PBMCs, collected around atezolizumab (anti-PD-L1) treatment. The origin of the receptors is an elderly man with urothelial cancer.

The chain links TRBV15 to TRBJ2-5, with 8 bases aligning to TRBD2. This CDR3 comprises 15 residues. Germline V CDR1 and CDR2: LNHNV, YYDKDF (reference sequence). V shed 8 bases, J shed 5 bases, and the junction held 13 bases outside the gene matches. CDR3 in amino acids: CATASGSGILETQYF. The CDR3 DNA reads TGTGCCACCGCGAGCGGGAGCGGGATTTTGGAGACCCAGTACTTC.

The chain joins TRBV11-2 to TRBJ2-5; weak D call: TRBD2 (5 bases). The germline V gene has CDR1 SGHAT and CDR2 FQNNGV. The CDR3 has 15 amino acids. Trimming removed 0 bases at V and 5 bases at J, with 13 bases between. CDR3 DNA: TGTGCCAGCAGCTTAGATCCCACTAGTTGGGAGACCCAGTACTTC. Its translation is CASSLDPTSWETQYF.

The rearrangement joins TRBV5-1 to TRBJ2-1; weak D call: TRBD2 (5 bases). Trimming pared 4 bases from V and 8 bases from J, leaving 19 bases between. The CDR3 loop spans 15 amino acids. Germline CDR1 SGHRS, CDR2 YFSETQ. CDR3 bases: TGCGCCAGCAGCATTGAGGGAGACAACGGGGATGAGCAGTTCTTC. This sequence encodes CASSIEGDNGDEQFF.

The CDR3 DNA sequence: TGTGCCAGCAGTTTACGGATGGACAGGTCGCGCACAGATACGCAGTATTTT. Its translation is CASSLRMDRSRTDTQYF. V and J are TRBV27 and TRBJ2-3; 7 bases align to TRBD1. V gave up 2 bases and J gave up 1 base; unmatched junction bases: 9. The CDR3 runs to 17 residues. Germline V gives CDR1 MNHEY, CDR2 SMNVEV (reference sequence).

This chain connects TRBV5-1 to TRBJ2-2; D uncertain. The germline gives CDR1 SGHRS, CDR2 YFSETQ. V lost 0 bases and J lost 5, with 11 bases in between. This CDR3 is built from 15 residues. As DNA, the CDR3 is TGCGCCAGCAGCTTGGGGTTTGAGCAAACCGGGGAGCTGTTTTTT. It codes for CASSLGFEQTGELFF.

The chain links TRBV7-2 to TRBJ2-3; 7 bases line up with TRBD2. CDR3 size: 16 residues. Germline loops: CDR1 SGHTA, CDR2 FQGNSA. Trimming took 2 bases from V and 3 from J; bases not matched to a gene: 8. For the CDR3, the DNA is TGTGCCAGCAGCTTAAGCACGGGAGGTGGGACAGATACGCAGTATTTT. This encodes CASSLSTGGGTDTQYF.

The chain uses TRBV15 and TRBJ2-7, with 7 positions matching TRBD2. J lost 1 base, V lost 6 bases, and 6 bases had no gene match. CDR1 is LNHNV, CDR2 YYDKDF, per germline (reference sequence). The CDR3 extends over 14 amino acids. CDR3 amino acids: CATRRRETSYEQYF. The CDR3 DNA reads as TGTGCCACCAGACGGCGGGAGACTTCCTACGAGCAGTACTTC.

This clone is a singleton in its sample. The DNA for the CDR3 is TGTGCCAGCAGAGCCGGACAGATAAACATTCAGTACTTC. This encodes CASRAGQINIQYF. The J gene is TRBJ2-4, the V gene TRBV6-4, with a tentative D call TRBD1 (6 bases). Trimming removed 6 bases at V and 6 bases at J, with 12 bases between. Germline CDR1 and CDR2: MRHNA and SNTAGT. The CDR3 is made up of 13 amino acids.

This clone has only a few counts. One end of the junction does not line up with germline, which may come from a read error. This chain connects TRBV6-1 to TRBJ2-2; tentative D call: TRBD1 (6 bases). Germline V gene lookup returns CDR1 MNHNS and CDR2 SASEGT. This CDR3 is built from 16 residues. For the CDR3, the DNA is TGTGCCAGCACTGAAGGACAGACCGCGAACACCGGGGAGCTGTTTTTT. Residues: CASTEGQTANTGELFF.

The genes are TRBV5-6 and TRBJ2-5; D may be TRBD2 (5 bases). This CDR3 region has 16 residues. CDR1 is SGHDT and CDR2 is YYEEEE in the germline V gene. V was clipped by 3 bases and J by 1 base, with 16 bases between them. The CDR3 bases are TGTGCCAGCAGCTCGGACGGGAAAAGTCGCCAAGAGACCCAGTACTTC. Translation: CASSSDGKSRQETQYF.

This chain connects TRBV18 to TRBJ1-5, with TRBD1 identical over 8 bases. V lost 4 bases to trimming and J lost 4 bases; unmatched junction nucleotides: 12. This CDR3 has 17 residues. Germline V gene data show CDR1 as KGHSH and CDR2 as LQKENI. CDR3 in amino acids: CASSLIEDRAGNQPQHF. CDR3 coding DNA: TGTGCCAGCTCACTCATTGAGGACAGGGCGGGTAATCAGCCCCAGCATTTT.

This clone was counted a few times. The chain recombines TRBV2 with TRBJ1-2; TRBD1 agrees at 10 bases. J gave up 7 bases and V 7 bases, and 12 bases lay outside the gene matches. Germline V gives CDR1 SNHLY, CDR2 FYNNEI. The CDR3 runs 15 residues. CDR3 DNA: TGTGCCAGCACCTCCACCGGGACAGGGGCTCTTGGCTACACCTTC. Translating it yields CASTSTGTGALGYTF.

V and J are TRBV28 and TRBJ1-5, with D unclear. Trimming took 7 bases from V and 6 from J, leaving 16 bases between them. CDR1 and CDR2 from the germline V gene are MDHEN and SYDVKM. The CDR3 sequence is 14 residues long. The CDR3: CASNSPGEGQPQHF. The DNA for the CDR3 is TGTGCCAGCAACTCGCCCGGGGAGGGTCAGCCCCAGCATTTT.

CDR3 DNA sequence: TGCGCCAGCAGCCCGCGGACTAGCGGGAGTAGAAATGAGCAGTTCTTC. It codes for CASSPRTSGSRNEQFF. This chain connects TRBV4-3 to TRBJ2-1, with 13 nucleotides matching TRBD2. With 4 bases clipped from V and 7 bases from J, the junction kept 7 bases outside the gene matches. Germline V gene lookup returns CDR1 LGHNA and CDR2 YSLEER. The CDR3 totals 16 residues.

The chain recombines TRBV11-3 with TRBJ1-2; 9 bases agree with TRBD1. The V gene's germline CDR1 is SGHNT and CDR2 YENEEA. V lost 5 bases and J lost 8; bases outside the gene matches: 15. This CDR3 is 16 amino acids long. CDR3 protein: CASSLWDRESVGGYTF. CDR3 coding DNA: TGTGCCAGCAGCCTATGGGACAGGGAGTCGGTGGGCGGCTACACCTTC.

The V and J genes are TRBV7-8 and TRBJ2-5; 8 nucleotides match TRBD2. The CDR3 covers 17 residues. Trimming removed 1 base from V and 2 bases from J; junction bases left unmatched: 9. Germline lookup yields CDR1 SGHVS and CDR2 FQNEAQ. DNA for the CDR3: TGTGCCAGCAGCTTAGGTGTAGGACTAGCTTCACAAGAGACCCAGTACTTC. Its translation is CASSLGVGLASQETQYF. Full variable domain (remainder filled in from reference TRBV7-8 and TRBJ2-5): GAGVSQSPRYKVAKRGQDVALRCDPISGHVSLFWYQQALGQGPEFLTYFQNEAQLDKSGLPSDRFFAERPEGSVSTLKIQRTQQEDSAVYLCASSLGVGLASQETQYFGPGTRLLVL.

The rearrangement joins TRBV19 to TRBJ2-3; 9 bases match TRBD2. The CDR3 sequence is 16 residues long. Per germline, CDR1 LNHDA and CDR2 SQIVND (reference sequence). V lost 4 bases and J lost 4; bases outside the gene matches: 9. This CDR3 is CASSTSGTGRADTQYF. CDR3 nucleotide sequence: TGTGCCAGTAGTACTAGCGGGACGGGACGAGCAGATACGCAGTATTTT. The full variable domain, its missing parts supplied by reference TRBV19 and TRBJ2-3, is DGGITQSPKYLFRKEGQNVTLSCEQNLNHDAMYWYRQDPGQGLRLIYYSQIVNDFQKGDIAEGYSVSREKKESFPLTVTSAQKNPTAFYLCASSTSGTGRADTQYFGPGTRLTVL.

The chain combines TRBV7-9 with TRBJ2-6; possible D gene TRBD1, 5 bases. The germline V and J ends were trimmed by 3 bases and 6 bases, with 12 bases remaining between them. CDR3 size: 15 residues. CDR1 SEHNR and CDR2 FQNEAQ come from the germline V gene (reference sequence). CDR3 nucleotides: TGTGCCAGCAGCTTGGGGTCAGGGCAGGCCAACGTCCTGACTTTC. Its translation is CASSLGSGQANVLTF.

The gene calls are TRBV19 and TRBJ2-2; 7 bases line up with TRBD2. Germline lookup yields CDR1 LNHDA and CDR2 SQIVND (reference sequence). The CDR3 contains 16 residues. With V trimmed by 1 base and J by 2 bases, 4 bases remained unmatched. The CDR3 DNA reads TGTGCCAGTAGTATAGGTCGCGGGAGTAACACCGGGGAGCTGTTTTTT. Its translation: CASSIGRGSNTGELFF.

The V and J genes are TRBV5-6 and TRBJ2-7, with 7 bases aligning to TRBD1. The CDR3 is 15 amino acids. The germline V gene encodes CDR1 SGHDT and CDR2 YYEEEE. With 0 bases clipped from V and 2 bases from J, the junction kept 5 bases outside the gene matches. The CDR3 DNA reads TGTGCCAGCAGCTTGGCCAGGACAGGCGCCTACGAGCAGTACTTC. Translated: CASSLARTGAYEQYF.

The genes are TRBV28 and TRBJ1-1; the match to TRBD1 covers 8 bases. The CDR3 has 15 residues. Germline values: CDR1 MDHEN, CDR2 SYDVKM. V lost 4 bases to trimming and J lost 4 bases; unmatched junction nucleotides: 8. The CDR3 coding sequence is TGTGCCAGCAGTTCCCAGGGGGCGCGTAGCACTGAAGCTTTCTTT. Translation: CASSSQGARSTEAFF.

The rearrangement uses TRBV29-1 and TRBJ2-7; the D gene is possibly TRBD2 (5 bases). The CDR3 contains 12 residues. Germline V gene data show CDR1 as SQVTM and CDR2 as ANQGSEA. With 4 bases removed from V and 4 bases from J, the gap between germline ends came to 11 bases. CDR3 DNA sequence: TGCAGCGTTGCGAGACGGGATTACGAGCAGTACTTC. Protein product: CSVARRDYEQYF.

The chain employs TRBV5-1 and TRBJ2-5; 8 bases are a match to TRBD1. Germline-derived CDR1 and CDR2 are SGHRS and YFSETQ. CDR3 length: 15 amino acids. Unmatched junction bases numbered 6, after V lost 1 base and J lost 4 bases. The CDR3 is CASSLHGQGTETQYF. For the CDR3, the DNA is TGCGCCAGCAGCTTGCATGGACAGGGTACAGAGACCCAGTACTTC.

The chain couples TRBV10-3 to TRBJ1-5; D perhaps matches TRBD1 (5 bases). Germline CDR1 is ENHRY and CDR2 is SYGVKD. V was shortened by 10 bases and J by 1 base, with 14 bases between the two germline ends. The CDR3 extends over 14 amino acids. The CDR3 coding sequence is TGTGCCACCTCAGCGGGGCCAAGCAATCAGCCCCAGCATTTT. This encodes CATSAGPSNQPQHF.

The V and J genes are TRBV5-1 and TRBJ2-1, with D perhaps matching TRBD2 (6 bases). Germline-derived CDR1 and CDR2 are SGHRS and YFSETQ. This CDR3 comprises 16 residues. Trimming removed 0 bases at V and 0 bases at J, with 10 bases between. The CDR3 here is CASSLGGEASYNEQFF. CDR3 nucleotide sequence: TGCGCCAGCAGCTTGGGGGGGGAGGCCTCCTACAATGAGCAGTTCTTC.

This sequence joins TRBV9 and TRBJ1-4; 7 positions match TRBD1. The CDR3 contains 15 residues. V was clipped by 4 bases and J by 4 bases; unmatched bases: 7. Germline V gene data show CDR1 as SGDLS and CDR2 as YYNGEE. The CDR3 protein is CASSLGDRDNEKLFF. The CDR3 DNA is TGTGCCAGCAGCCTCGGGGACAGAGATAATGAAAAACTGTTTTTT.

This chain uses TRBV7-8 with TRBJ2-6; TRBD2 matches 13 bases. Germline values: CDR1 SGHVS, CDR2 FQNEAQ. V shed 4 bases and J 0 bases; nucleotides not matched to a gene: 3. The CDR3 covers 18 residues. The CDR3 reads CASSSRTSGSSGANVLTF. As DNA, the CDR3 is TGTGCCAGCAGCTCTCGGACTAGCGGGAGCTCTGGGGCCAACGTCCTGACTTTC.